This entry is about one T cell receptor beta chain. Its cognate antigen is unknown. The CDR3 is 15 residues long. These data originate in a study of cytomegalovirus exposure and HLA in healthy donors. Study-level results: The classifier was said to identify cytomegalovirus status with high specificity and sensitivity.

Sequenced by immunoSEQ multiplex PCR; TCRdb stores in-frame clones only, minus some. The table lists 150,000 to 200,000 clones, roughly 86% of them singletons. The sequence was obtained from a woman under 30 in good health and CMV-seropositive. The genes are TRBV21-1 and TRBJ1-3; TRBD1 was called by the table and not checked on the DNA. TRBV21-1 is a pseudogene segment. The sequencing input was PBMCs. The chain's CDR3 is CASSRDRDSGNTIYF. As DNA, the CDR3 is TGTGCCAGCAGCCGGGACAGGGACTCTGGAAACACCATATATTTT.